Presented here are 25 T cell receptor beta chains from one specimen sequenced in a study of T cells in Graves' hyperthyroidism and ophthalmopathy. The CDR3 regions of TCR beta were amplified from RNA transcripts. Initially, a first-round RT-PCR of the TCR CDR3 employed the HTBI primer set. TCRdb called the multiplex PCR reads again in MiXCR, with one record for every CDR3 protein. The table has 550,000 to 650,000 distinct CDR3 sequences, 12% to 15% seen once; the top ten hold more than 11%. Sequenced material: blood. These receptors were obtained from a woman between 40 and 55 years old with Graves' hyperthyroidism.

V gene TRBV29-1 combines with J gene TRBJ2-5, with D unresolved. V gave up 1 base and J gave up 2 bases, with 5 bases separating them. This CDR3 is 12 amino acids long. CDR1 and CDR2 (germline): SQVTM, ANQGSEA. DNA of the CDR3: TGCAGCGTTGAAGTTCTTCAAGAGACCCAGTACTTC. Protein: CSVEVLQETQYF.

This clonotype was seen ten or more times. The rearrangement uses TRBV12-3 or TRBV12-4 and TRBJ2-5; 8 bases agree with TRBD1. Unmatched junction bases numbered 7, after V lost 3 bases and J lost 7 bases. The CDR3 sequence is 14 residues long. The CDR3 is CASSLTGAWGTQYF. The DNA of the CDR3 is TGTGCCAGCAGTTTGACAGGGGCCTGGGGGACCCAGTACTTC.

V usage is TRBV7-9 and J usage is TRBJ2-1, with TRBD1 identical over 9 bases. Germline CDR1 reads SEHNR; CDR2 reads FQNEAQ (reference sequence). V lost 11 bases, J lost 6 bases, and 5 bases stayed unmatched. The CDR3 runs to 12 residues. The CDR3 here is CACGTGSNEQFF. In DNA form, the CDR3 reads TGTGCCTGTGGGACAGGGAGCAATGAGCAGTTCTTC.

In its sample, this clonotype was seen once. A read error may produce the germline difference seen at one junction end. This sequence joins TRBV19 and TRBJ1-2, with 8 bases fitting TRBD1. The CDR3 is 14 amino acids. Germline-derived CDR1 and CDR2 are LNHDA and SQIVND (reference sequence). CDR3 region: CASNFQGAYYGHTF. The CDR3 bases are TGTGCCAGTAATTTCCAGGGGGCCTACTATGGCCACACCTTC.

This clonotype occurred many times. The chain is built from TRBV5-1 and TRBJ2-2; 8 bases match TRBD2. V gave up 0 bases and J gave up 4 bases; unmatched junction bases: 5. The germline V gene has CDR1 SGHRS and CDR2 YFSETQ. The CDR3 runs to 16 residues. Here the CDR3 DNA reads TGCGCCAGCAGCTTGGGGGGACTAGGAAGCACCGGGGAGCTGTTTTTT. It specifies CASSLGGLGSTGELFF.

This chain joins TRBV7-9 and TRBJ1-2, with 8 bases that match TRBD1. Trimming at V came to 5 bases and at J to 0 bases, leaving 5 bases not matched to a gene. There are 15 residues in the CDR3. Germline lookup yields CDR1 SEHNR and CDR2 FQNEAQ (reference sequence). This chain's CDR3 is CASSGWTGPNYGYTF. CDR3 bases: TGTGCCAGCAGCGGTTGGACAGGGCCTAACTATGGCTACACCTTC.

For this clonotype: Germline and junction disagree at one end, which may indicate a read error. The chain recombines TRBV7-2 with TRBJ2-2, with a possible D match to TRBD2 (6 bases). The CDR3 spans 11 residues. Germline V gives CDR1 SGHTA, CDR2 FQGNSA. The CDR3 reads CASSLGGELSF. CDR3 DNA: TGTGCCAGCAGCCTGGGCGGGGAGCTGTCTTTT.

This clonotype was recorded many times. The rearrangement uses TRBV12-3 or TRBV12-4 and TRBJ2-7, with 11 bases that match TRBD2. Trimming cost V 6 bases and J 4 bases; bases outside gene matches: 8. This CDR3 has 15 amino acids. The CDR3 region is CASSHSTSGTYEQYF. CDR3 bases: TGTGCCAGCAGCCACTCGACTAGCGGGACATACGAGCAGTACTTC.

Concerning this clonotype itself: Sequence at one end of the junction differs from germline and may be a read error. CDR3 DNA sequence: TGCAGTGCTAGAGATTATAAAGCGGGAGGGAAAGAGACCCAGTGCTTC. Its protein is CSARDYKAGGKETQCF. The V call is TRBV20-1, the J call TRBJ2-5, with 10 bases aligning to TRBD2. CDR1 is DFQATT, CDR2 SNEGSKA, per germline (reference sequence). The CDR3 spans 16 residues.

On this clonotype itself: One junction end disagrees with the germline gene, perhaps due to a read error. The genes are TRBV6-1 and TRBJ2-7, with TRBD1 as a possible D gene (6 bases). Germline CDR1 MNHNS, CDR2 SASEGT. This CDR3 spans 16 amino acids. In DNA form, the CDR3 reads TGTGCCAGCAGTGACCCTCGTCCAGGGGTGGCCTACAAGCAGTACTTC. Residues: CASSDPRPGVAYKQYF.

This clonotype was counted only a few times. This chain uses TRBV9 with TRBJ2-1; TRBD2 aligns across 13 bases. In germline, CDR1 is SGDLS, CDR2 YYNGEE. J gave up 9 bases and V 0 bases, and 12 bases lay outside the gene matches. The CDR3 consists of 18 residues. CDR3 DNA: TGTGCCAGCAGCGTAGCACCCACTAGCGGGGGGGTATTTGGTGAGCAGTTCTTC. Amino acid sequence: CASSVAPTSGGVFGEQFF.

This clonotype was picked up many times. The V gene is TRBV18, the J gene TRBJ2-3; D is possibly TRBD2 (6 bases). This CDR3 has 15 amino acids. Germline values: CDR1 KGHSH, CDR2 LQKENI. V lost 1 base to trimming and J lost 1 base, with 9 bases between them. The DNA of the CDR3 is TGTGCCAGCTCACCACTTGAGCGGGGCACAGATACGCAGTATTTT. As protein: CASSPLERGTDTQYF.

This clonotype was picked up many times. The chain recombines TRBV11-2 with TRBJ1-1; D is perhaps TRBD1 (5 bases). Trimming took 0 bases from V and 1 from J, leaving 12 bases between them. The germline V gene has CDR1 SGHAT and CDR2 FQNNGV. The CDR3 sequence is 16 residues long. The CDR3 sequence: CASSLDFPGGNTEAFF. The CDR3 bases are TGTGCCAGCAGCTTAGATTTTCCGGGGGGGAACACTGAAGCTTTCTTT.

This clonotype was observed many times. The chain has TRBV30 and TRBJ2-2, with D possibly TRBD2 on 5 matching bases. V was shortened by 3 bases and J by 6 bases, with 14 bases between the two germline ends. Germline CDR1 GTSNPN, CDR2 SVGIG (reference sequence). The CDR3 runs to 14 residues. Written as DNA, the CDR3 is TGTGCCTGGAGCTTGAGGGTACCCCCCGGGGAGCTGTTTTTT. It translates to CAWSLRVPPGELFF.

This clonotype has ten or more counts. The chain recombines TRBV10-3 with TRBJ1-2; TRBD1 might be the D (5 bases). Per the germline V gene, CDR1 is ENHRY and CDR2 is SYGVKD. V dropped 2 bases and J dropped 2 bases, with 9 bases sitting between them. The CDR3 is made up of 14 amino acids. The CDR3 loop reads CAISEGAANYGYTF. The CDR3 region has the DNA TGTGCCATCAGTGAGGGGGCGGCGAACTATGGCTACACCTTC.

This clonotype was observed many times. This chain joins TRBV2 and TRBJ1-2; possibly TRBD1 for D (5 bases). The V gene lost 3 bases and the J gene lost 3 bases, with 8 bases spanning the gap. The V gene's germline CDR1 is SNHLY and CDR2 FYNNEI. This CDR3 is 13 amino acids long. The CDR3 sequence: CASSDGGDYGYTF. CDR3 nucleotides: TGTGCCAGCAGTGATGGAGGGGACTATGGCTACACCTTC.

This clonotype was picked up many times. The chain joins TRBV7-8 to TRBJ2-3, with 9 nucleotides matching TRBD2. Trimming at V came to 2 bases and at J to 3 bases, leaving 9 bases not matched to a gene. This CDR3 region has 17 residues. Germline CDR1 and CDR2: SGHVS and FQNEAQ. CDR3 bases: TGTGCCAGCAGCTTAAGAGTGGCGGGAGGGCCGACAGATACGCAGTATTTT. Its translation is CASSLRVAGGPTDTQYF.

Concerning this clonotype: A clone one base away is much larger, so this may be a read error. The J gene is TRBJ2-2, the V gene TRBV11-2, with 8 nucleotides matching TRBD1. TRBJ1-1 explains the end of the DNA better; the J call may be wrong. CDR1 is SGHAT, CDR2 FQNNGV, per germline. The CDR3 is 15 residues long. CDR3 sequence reads: CASSPDRVTNTGAFF. For the CDR3, the DNA is TGTGCCAGCAGCCCGGACAGGGTAACGAACACTGGAGCTTTCTTT.

The V and J genes are TRBV4-1 and TRBJ2-7; no definite D call. Germline CDR1 and CDR2: MGHRA and YSYEKL. CDR3 length: 13 residues. V was pared by 0 bases and J by 3 bases, with 6 bases between. The CDR3 coding sequence is TGCGCCAGCAGCCAAGAACAGTACTACGAGCAGTACTTC. The encoded protein is CASSQEQYYEQYF.

This clonotype was picked up many times. CDR3 DNA sequence: TGTGCCAGCAGTACCGGACCCGGGAATTCACCCCTCCACTTT. It specifies CASSTGPGNSPLHF. This chain uses TRBV12-3 or TRBV12-4 with TRBJ1-6; D is unresolved. Trimming pared 5 bases from V and 7 bases from J, leaving 12 bases between. The CDR3 runs to 14 residues.

Many counts were recorded for this clonotype. The rearrangement links TRBV20-1 to TRBJ2-3; 7 nucleotides align to TRBD1. The CDR3 contains 14 residues. V lost 4 bases, J lost 0 bases, and 4 bases stayed unmatched. Germline V CDR1 and CDR2: DFQATT, SNEGSKA (reference sequence). The CDR3 protein is CSAMTGFSTDTQYF. The CDR3 DNA sequence: TGCAGTGCTATGACAGGGTTTAGCACAGATACGCAGTATTTT.

This clonotype has at least ten counts. The gene calls are TRBV5-1 and TRBJ2-1; 8 bases map to TRBD2. V was clipped by 3 bases and J by 9 bases; unmatched bases: 8. This CDR3 is built from 14 residues. CDR1 and CDR2 from the germline V gene are SGHRS and YFSETQ. The CDR3 region is CASSSTFLAGEQFF. CDR3 DNA sequence: TGCGCCAGCAGCTCCACATTTCTAGCGGGTGAGCAGTTCTTC.

J is TRBJ1-1 and V is TRBV7-9; 10 bases match TRBD1. Germline-derived CDR1 and CDR2 are SEHNR and FQNEAQ (reference sequence). CDR3 length: 17 residues. The trim removed 4 bases at V and 3 bases at J, leaving 11 bases unmatched. The CDR3 sequence is CASSSLTGGKGDTEAFF. The DNA for the CDR3 is TGTGCCAGCAGCTCTCTGACAGGGGGCAAGGGGGACACTGAAGCTTTCTTT.

This clonotype was seen many times. The CDR3 region is CASSFSDRGRPDTQYF. The CDR3 bases are TGTGCCAGCAGCTTTTCGGACAGGGGGCGTCCAGATACGCAGTATTTT. The chain employs TRBV7-8 and TRBJ2-3, with 11 bases aligning to TRBD1. The CDR3 is made up of 16 amino acids. Per germline, CDR1 SGHVS and CDR2 FQNEAQ. Trimming at V came to 3 bases and at J to 4 bases, leaving 6 bases not matched to a gene.

This chain connects TRBV19 to TRBJ2-7; 8 bases are shared with TRBD2. Germline values: CDR1 LNHDA, CDR2 SQIVND (reference sequence). This CDR3 is 13 amino acids long. The junction had 2 bases not matched to a gene; V was cut back by 6 bases and J by 1 base. Here the CDR3 reads CASRTSASYEQYF. The CDR3 nucleotides are TGTGCCAGTAGGACTAGCGCATCCTACGAGCAGTACTTC. Complete variable domain (other parts from reference TRBV19 and TRBJ2-7): DGGITQSPKYLFRKEGQNVTLSCEQNLNHDAMYWYRQDPGQGLRLIYYSQIVNDFQKGDIAEGYSVSREKKESFPLTVTSAQKNPTAFYLCASRTSASYEQYFGPGTRLTVT.